This is a list of T cell receptor beta chains from one sample in a study of Graves' ophthalmopathy and Graves' hyperthyroidism. TCRdb independently ran MiXCR on the multiplex PCR reads; one entry per CDR3 protein. The data contain under 800,000 distinct CDR3 sequences, 22% of them seen just once; the ten biggest clones take up more than 5.5%. The sample was peripheral blood. Receptors were obtained from a young woman with stable Graves' hyperthyroidism. Some clones in this sample may be carry-over from other donors' samples. CDR3s include the opening cysteine and the closing phenylalanine or tryptophan. The order of the fields is V gene, D gene, clone size, J gene, CDR3 protein, CDR3 DNA. The D gene is left open where the match is weak. Part of the rows lack a size; the others show once, few, many or a class for expanded clones.

TRBV29-1	-	-	TRBJ1-1	CSVTAPEAFF	TGCAGCGTAACTGCACCTGAAGCTTTCTTT
TRBV15	-	few	TRBJ2-5	CATSRERTEETQYF	TGTGCCACCAGCAGAGAAAGGACAGAAGAGACCCAGTACTTC
TRBV11-2	-	many	TRBJ1-1	CASSSWLVTEAFF	TGTGCCAGCAGCTCTTGGTTGGTCACTGAAGCTTTCTTT
TRBV27	TRBD2	many	TRBJ2-7	CASSSLGLADYEQYF	TGTGCCAGCTCCTCCCTCGGACTAGCGGATTACGAGCAGTACTTC
TRBV6-1	-	many	TRBJ1-2	CASRIRAGDGGYTF	TGTGCCAGCAGAATTAGGGCGGGGGATGGTGGCTACACCTTC
TRBV27	-	once	TRBJ2-7	CASSLTWDQAYEQYF	TGTGCCAGCAGTTTAACGTGGGACCAGGCCTACGAGCAGTACTTC
TRBV27	-	once	TRBJ2-5	CASSPHLEGPPETQYF	TGTGCCAGCAGTCCCCACCTTGAGGGGCCCCCAGAGACCCAGTACTTC
TRBV29-1	-	once	TRBJ1-2	CSVEGEGEFGYTF	TGCAGCGTTGAAGGCGAGGGGGAGTTTGGCTACACCTTC
TRBV6-2/TRBV6-3	-	-	TRBJ2-7	CASSYGTEQYF	TGTGCCAGCAGTTACGGCACCGAGCAGTACTTC
TRBV5-4	-	many	TRBJ1-2	CASSWAGSDYGYTF	TGTGCCAGCAGCTGGGCAGGGTCGGACTATGGCTACACCTTC
TRBV29-1	TRBD2	few	TRBJ2-7	CSVAGTSDDYEQYF	TGCAGCGTTGCTGGTACTAGCGACGACTACGAGCAGTACTTC
TRBV6-2/TRBV6-3	-	few	TRBJ2-7	CASSYFKGLHEYEQYF	TGTGCCAGCAGTTACTTCAAGGGACTTCACGAATACGAGCAGTACTTC
TRBV20-1	-	-	TRBJ1-1	CSARDRPGVMNTEAFF	TGCAGTGCTAGAGATCGGCCAGGGGTTATGAACACTGAAGCTTTCTTT
TRBV29-1	-	many	TRBJ2-5	CSVEGLIRDSIQETQYF	TGCAGCGTTGAAGGGTTGATCCGTGACAGCATCCAAGAGACCCAGTACTTC
TRBV3-1	-	-	TRBJ2-4	CASSQDSESIQYF	TGTGCCAGCAGCCAAGATTCCGAAAGCATTCAGTACTTC
TRBV12-3/TRBV12-4	-	many	TRBJ2-5	CASSLVQGPQETQYF	TGTGCCAGCAGTTTAGTTCAGGGGCCGCAAGAGACCCAGTACTTC
TRBV12-3/TRBV12-4	-	many	TRBJ1-1	CASSFMSTGEAFF	TGTGCCAGCAGTTTCATGTCCACTGGAGAAGCTTTCTTT
TRBV5-1	-	many	TRBJ1-5	CASSPGEGSGNQPQHF	TGCGCCAGCAGCCCTGGGGAGGGGTCGGGCAATCAGCCCCAGCATTTT
TRBV24-1	TRBD1	-	TRBJ2-5	CATSDFLDRGQETQYF	TGTGCCACCAGTGATTTTCTGGACAGGGGACAAGAGACCCAGTACTTC
TRBV5-1	-	many	TRBJ2-5	CASSLATSANPQETQYF	TGCGCCAGCAGCTTGGCCACATCCGCGAATCCACAAGAGACCCAGTACTTC
TRBV20-1	-	many	TRBJ2-1	CSAWGLVNEQFF	TGCAGTGCATGGGGGCTAGTCAACGAGCAGTTCTTC
TRBV6-5	-	many	TRBJ1-1	CASRVGWNTEAFF	TGTGCCAGCAGGGTTGGGTGGAACACTGAAGCTTTCTTT
TRBV12-5	-	-	TRBJ1-1	CASGDTGEAFF	TGTGCTAGTGGGGATACAGGGGAAGCTTTCTTT
TRBV4-1	TRBD1	-	TRBJ2-2	CASRPQGARTGELFF	TGCGCCAGCAGACCCCAGGGGGCGCGTACCGGGGAGCTGTTTTTT
TRBV19	-	-	TRBJ2-5	CASSPSTETQYF	TGTGCCAGTAGTCCATCTACTGAGACCCAGTACTTC
TRBV29-1	-	many	TRBJ1-5	CSVEQGSNQPQHF	TGCAGCGTGGAACAGGGCAGCAATCAGCCCCAGCATTTT
TRBV14	-	-	TRBJ1-1	CASSPGGTTNTEAFF	TGTGCCAGCAGCCCGGGGGGGACAACGAACACTGAAGCTTTCTTT
TRBV20-1	TRBD1	many	TRBJ1-5	CSARVVGQGMNQPQHF	TGCAGTGCTAGAGTTGTGGGACAGGGGATGAATCAGCCCCAGCATTTT
TRBV28	-	many	TRBJ1-2	CASSKRTDVHGYTF	TGTGCCAGCAGTAAAAGGACCGACGTACATGGCTACACCTTC
TRBV12-3/TRBV12-4	-	many	TRBJ1-4	CASSKWGATNEKLFF	TGTGCCAGCAGTAAATGGGGCGCAACTAATGAAAAACTGTTTTTT
TRBV20-1	-	many	TRBJ2-6	CSAIQDFSGANVLTF	TGCAGTGCTATACAGGACTTCTCTGGGGCCAACGTCCTGACTTTC
TRBV12-3/TRBV12-4	-	many	TRBJ2-7	CASSPPLRGTYEQYF	TGTGCCAGCAGTCCGCCGTTGAGGGGAACCTACGAGCAGTACTTC
TRBV7-3	TRBD1	many	TRBJ2-7	CASSLGRGQSYEQYF	TGTGCCAGCAGCTTAGGCAGGGGGCAATCCTACGAGCAGTACTTC
TRBV29-1	-	few	TRBJ2-2	CSVVLGSDTGELFF	TGCAGCGTTGTTTTGGGGTCGGACACCGGGGAGCTGTTTTTT
TRBV28	-	many	TRBJ2-7	CASSSGSHEQYF	TGTGCCAGCAGTTCAGGGAGCCACGAGCAGTACTTC
TRBV7-9	TRBD1	many	TRBJ2-5	CASSLTGGVRETQYF	TGTGCCAGCAGCTTAACAGGGGGTGTTAGAGAGACCCAGTACTTC
TRBV5-1	TRBD2	-	TRBJ2-2	CASSSGLVGPGELFF	TGCGCCAGCAGCTCGGGACTAGTAGGACCCGGGGAGCTGTTTTTT
TRBV12-3/TRBV12-4	-	many	TRBJ1-1	CASRLLTLGTEAFF	TGTGCCAGCAGGCTTTTAACCCTAGGTACTGAAGCTTTCTTT
TRBV12-3/TRBV12-4	-	-	TRBJ2-7	CASSYNPGYEQYF	TGTGCCAGCAGTTACAATCCGGGCTACGAGCAGTACTTC
TRBV12-3/TRBV12-4	TRBD1	once	TRBJ1-2	CASSSGDSNYGYTF	TGTGCCAGCAGTTCTGGGGACAGCAACTATGGCTACACCTTC
TRBV28	-	many	TRBJ2-7	CASSLGTAIEQYF	TGTGCCAGCAGTTTGGGGACGGCTATCGAGCAGTACTTC
TRBV25-1	-	-	TRBJ2-2	CASSGTGTTNTGELFF	TGTGCCAGCAGTGGGACCGGGACGACGAACACCGGGGAGCTGTTTTTT
TRBV5-1	-	few	TRBJ1-1	CASGSGSQPSTEAFF	TGCGCCAGCGGATCAGGGTCCCAACCTTCCACTGAAGCTTTCTTT
TRBV6-5	-	many	TRBJ2-7	CASSYAKSYEQYF	TGTGCCAGCAGTTACGCGAAATCCTACGAGCAGTACTTC
TRBV12-3/TRBV12-4	-	many	TRBJ1-1	CASSLRGDTEAFF	TGTGCCAGCAGTTTAAGGGGGGACACTGAAGCTTTCTTT
TRBV28	-	few	TRBJ2-7	CASHPTGDVNYEQYF	TGTGCCAGCCATCCGACCGGGGACGTAAACTACGAGCAGTACTTC
TRBV11-1	TRBD2	-	TRBJ2-7	CASSPRSSGALSSYEQYF	TGTGCCAGCAGCCCGAGAAGTAGCGGGGCCTTATCCTCCTACGAGCAGTACTTC
TRBV5-1	TRBD1	-	TRBJ2-2	CASSFGGQGGTGELFF	TGCGCCAGCAGCTTTGGGGGACAGGGAGGAACCGGGGAGCTGTTTTTT
TRBV20-1	-	many	TRBJ1-1	CSARPDTEAFF	TGCAGTGCTAGACCAGACACTGAAGCTTTCTTT
TRBV6-1	-	many	TRBJ2-2	CASSPPRGNTGELFF	TGTGCCAGCAGTCCGCCGCGGGGAAACACCGGGGAGCTGTTTTTT
TRBV4-1	TRBD1	-	TRBJ1-2	CASSHPDRGKREANYGYTF	TGCGCCAGCAGCCACCCGGACAGGGGGAAAAGGGAAGCTAACTATGGCTACACCTTC
TRBV20-1	-	many	TRBJ1-5	CSARGPVNQPQHF	TGCAGTGCTAGAGGACCCGTTAATCAGCCCCAGCATTTT
TRBV6-2/TRBV6-3	-	many	TRBJ1-6	CASSLGHAANSPLHF	TGTGCCAGCAGTTTGGGACATGCTGCTAATTCACCCCTCCACTTT
TRBV28	-	few	TRBJ1-1	CASSLPGKPMNTEAFF	TGTGCCAGCAGTCTACCGGGTAAGCCGATGAACACTGAAGCTTTCTTT
TRBV12-3/TRBV12-4	-	once	TRBJ1-6	CASSLATGADNSPLHF	TGTGCCAGCAGTTTGGCAACCGGGGCTGATAATTCACCCCTCCACTTT